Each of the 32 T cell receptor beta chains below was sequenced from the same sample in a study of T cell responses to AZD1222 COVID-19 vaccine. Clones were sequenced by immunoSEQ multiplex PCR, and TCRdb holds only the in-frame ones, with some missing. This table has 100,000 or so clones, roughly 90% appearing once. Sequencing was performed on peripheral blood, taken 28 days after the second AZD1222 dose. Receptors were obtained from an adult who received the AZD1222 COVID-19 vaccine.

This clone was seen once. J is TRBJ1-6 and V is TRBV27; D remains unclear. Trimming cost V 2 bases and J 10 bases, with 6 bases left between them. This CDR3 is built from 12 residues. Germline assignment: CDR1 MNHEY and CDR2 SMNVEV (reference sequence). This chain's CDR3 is CASSLKSSPLHF. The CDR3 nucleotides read TGTGCCAGCAGTTTAAAGTCCTCACCCCTCCACTTT.

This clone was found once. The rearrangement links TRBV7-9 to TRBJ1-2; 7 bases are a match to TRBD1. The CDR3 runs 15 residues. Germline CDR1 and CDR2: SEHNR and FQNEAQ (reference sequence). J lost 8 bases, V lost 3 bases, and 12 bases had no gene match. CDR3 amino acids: CASSFPRGQFGGYTF. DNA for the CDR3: TGTGCCAGCAGCTTTCCGCGGGGACAGTTCGGGGGCTACACCTTC.

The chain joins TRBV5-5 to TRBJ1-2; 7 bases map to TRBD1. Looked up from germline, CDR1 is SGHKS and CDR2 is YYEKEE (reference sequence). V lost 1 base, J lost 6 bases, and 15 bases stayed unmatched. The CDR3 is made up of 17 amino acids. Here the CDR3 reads CASSLIFGRGPEDGYTF. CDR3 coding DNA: TGTGCCAGCAGCTTGATCTTCGGGAGGGGGCCGGAGGATGGCTACACCTTC.

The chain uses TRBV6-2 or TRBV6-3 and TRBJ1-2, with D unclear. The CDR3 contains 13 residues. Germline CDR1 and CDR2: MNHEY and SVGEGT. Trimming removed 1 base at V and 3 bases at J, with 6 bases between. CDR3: CASSYYGDYGYTF. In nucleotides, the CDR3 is TGTGCCAGCAGTTACTATGGCGACTATGGCTACACCTTC.

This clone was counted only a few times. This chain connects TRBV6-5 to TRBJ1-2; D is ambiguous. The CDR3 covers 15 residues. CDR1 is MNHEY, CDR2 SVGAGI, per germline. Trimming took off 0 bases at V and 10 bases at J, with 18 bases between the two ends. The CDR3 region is CASSYSSAGGKAYTF. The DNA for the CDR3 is TGTGCCAGCAGTTACTCGAGTGCAGGCGGTAAGGCCTACACCTTC.

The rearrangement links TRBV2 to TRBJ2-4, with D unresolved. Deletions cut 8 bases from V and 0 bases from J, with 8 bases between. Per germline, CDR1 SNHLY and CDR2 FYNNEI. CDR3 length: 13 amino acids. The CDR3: CASGLLAKNIQYF. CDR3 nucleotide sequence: TGTGCCAGCGGCCTCCTAGCCAAAAACATTCAGTACTTC.

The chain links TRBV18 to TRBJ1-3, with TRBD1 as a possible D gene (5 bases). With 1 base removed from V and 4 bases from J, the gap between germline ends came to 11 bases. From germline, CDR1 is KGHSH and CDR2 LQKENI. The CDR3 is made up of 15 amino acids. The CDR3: CASSPQKGRGNTIYF. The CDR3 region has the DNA TGTGCCAGCTCACCACAAAAGGGGAGAGGAAACACCATATATTTT.

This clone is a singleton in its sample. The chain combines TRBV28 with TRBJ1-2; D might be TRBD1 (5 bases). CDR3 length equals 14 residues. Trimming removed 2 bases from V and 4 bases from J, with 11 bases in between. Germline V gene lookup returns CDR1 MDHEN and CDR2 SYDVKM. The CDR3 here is CASSLVQERYGYTF. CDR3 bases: TGTGCCAGCAGTTTAGTACAGGAGCGCTATGGCTACACCTTC.

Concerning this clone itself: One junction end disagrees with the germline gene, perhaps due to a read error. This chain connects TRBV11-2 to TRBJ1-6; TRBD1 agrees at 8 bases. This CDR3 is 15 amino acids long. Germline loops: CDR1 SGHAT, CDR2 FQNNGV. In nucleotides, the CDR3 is TGTGCCAGCAGCTTTACAGGGGGTGTTAATTCACCCTTCCACTTT. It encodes CASSFTGGVNSPFHF. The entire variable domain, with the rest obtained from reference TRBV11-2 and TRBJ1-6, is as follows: EAGVAQSPRYKIIEKRQSVAFWCNPISGHATLYWYQQILGQGPKLLIQFQNNGVVDDSQLPKDRFSAERLKGVDSTLKIQPAKLEDSAVYLCASSFTGGVNSPFHFGNGTRLTVT.

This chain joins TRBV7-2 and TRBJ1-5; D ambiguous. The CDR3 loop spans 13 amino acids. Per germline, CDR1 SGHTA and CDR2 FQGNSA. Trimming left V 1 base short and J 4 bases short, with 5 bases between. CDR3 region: CASSLGLNQPQHF. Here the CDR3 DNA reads TGTGCCAGCAGCTTAGGACTAAATCAGCCCCAGCATTTT. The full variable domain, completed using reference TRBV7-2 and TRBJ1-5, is GAGVSQSPSNKVTEKGKDVELRCDPISGHTALYWYRQSLGQGLEFLIYFQGNSAPDKSGLPSDRFSAERTGGSVSTLTIQRTQQEDSAVYLCASSLGLNQPQHFGDGTRLSIL.

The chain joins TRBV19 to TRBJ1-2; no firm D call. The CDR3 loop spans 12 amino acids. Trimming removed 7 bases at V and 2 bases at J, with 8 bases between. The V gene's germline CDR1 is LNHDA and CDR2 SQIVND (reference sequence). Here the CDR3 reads CASNSANYGYTF. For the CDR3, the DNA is TGTGCCAGTAATTCTGCAAACTATGGCTACACCTTC.

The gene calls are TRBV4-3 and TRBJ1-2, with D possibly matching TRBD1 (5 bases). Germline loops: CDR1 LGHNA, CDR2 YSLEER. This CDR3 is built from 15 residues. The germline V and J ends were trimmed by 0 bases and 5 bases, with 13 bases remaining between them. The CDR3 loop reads CASSQEQGSWYGYTF. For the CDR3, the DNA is TGCGCCAGCAGCCAAGAGCAGGGAAGTTGGTATGGCTACACCTTC.

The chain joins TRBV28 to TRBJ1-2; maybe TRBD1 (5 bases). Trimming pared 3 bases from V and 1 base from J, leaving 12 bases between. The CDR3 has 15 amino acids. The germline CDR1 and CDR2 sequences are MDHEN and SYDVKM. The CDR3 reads CASSFLSGGNYGYTF. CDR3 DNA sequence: TGTGCCAGCAGTTTTTTATCTGGGGGTAACTATGGCTACACCTTC.

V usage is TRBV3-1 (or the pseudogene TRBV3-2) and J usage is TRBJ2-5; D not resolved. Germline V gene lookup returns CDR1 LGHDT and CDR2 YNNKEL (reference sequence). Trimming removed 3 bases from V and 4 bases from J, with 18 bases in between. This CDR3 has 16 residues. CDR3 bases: TGTGCCAGCAGCCAGGACCGGAGCAGGACGCGAGAGACCCAGTACTTC. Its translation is CASSQDRSRTRETQYF.

CDR3 region: CASSDSQTENYGYTF. The CDR3 nucleotides read TGTGCCAGCAGCGACAGTCAAACCGAGAACTATGGCTACACCTTC. This chain links TRBV6-5 with TRBJ1-2; tentatively, D is TRBD1 (5 bases). Trimming removed 6 bases at V and 2 bases at J, with 16 bases between. The CDR3 runs to 15 residues. Germline loops: CDR1 MNHEY, CDR2 SVGAGI.

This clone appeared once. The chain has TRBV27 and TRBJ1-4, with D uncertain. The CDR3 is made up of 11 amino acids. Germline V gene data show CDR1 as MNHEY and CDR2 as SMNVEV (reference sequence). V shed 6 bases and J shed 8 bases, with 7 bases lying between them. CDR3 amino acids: CASRKQEKLFF. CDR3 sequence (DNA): TGTGCCAGCAGGAAACAGGAAAAACTGTTTTTT.

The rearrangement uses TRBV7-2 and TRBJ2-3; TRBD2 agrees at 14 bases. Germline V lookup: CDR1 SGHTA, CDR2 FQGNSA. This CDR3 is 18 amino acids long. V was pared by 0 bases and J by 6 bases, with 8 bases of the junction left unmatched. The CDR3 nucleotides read TGTGCCAGCAGCTTAGCGTGGGGGACTAGCGGGGGCTCGGATACGCAGTATTTT. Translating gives CASSLAWGTSGGSDTQYF. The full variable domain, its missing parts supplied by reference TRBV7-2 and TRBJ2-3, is GAGVSQSPSNKVTEKGKDVELRCDPISGHTALYWYRQSLGQGLEFLIYFQGNSAPDKSGLPSDRFSAERTGGSVSTLTIQRTQQEDSAVYLCASSLAWGTSGGSDTQYFGPGTRLTVL.

DNA of the CDR3: TGTGCCAGCAGCCTCGGGCCGAATTCACCCCTCCACTTT. This gives the protein CASSLGPNSPLHF. The gene calls are TRBV7-3 and TRBJ1-6, with D unresolved. V lost 5 bases and J 7 bases, leaving 9 bases between the germline ends. The CDR3 loop spans 13 amino acids. The germline V gene encodes CDR1 SGHTA and CDR2 FQGTGA.

The CDR3 DNA is TGTGCCAGCAGCAACCGGGACAGGGGGGGCGAGCAGTACTTC. Translating it yields CASSNRDRGGEQYF. The chain employs TRBV9 and TRBJ2-7, with TRBD1 matching over 11 bases. This CDR3 region has 14 residues. Trimming took 4 bases from V and 6 from J; bases not matched to a gene: 6. Germline V lookup: CDR1 SGDLS, CDR2 YYNGEE.

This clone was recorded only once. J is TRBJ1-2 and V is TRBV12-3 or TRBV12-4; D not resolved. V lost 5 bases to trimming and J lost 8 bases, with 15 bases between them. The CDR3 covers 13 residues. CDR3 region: CASSLSGYLGYTF. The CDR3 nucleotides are TGTGCCAGCAGTCTTTCCGGGTACCTAGGCTACACCTTC.

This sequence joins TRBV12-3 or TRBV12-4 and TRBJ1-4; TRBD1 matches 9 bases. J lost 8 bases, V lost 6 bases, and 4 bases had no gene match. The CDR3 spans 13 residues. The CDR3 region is CASRQGAREKLFF. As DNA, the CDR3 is TGTGCCAGCAGACAGGGGGCTCGGGAAAAACTGTTTTTT.

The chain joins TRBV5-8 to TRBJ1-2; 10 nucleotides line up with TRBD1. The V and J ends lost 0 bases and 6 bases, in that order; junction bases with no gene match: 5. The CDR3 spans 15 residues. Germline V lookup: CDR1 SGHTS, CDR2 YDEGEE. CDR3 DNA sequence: TGTGCCAGCAGCTTGGTGTGGGGACAGGGGAATGGCTACACCTTC. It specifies CASSLVWGQGNGYTF.

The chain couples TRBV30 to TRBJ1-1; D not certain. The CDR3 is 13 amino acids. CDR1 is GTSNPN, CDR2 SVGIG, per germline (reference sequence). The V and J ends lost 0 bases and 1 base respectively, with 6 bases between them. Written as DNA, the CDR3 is TGTGCCTGGAGTGTATCAAAGAACACTGAAGCTTTCTTT. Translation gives CAWSVSKNTEAFF.

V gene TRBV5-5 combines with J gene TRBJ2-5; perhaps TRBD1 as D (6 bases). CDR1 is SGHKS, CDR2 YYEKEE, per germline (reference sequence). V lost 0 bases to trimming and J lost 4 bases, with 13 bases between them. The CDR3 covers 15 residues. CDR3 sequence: CASSLARVGGETQYF. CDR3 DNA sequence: TGTGCCAGCAGCTTGGCCCGGGTAGGGGGAGAGACCCAGTACTTC.

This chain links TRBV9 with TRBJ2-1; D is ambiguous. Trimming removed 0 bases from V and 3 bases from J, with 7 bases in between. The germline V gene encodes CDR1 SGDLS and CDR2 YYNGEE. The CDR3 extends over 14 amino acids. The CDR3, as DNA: TGTGCCAGCAGCGTAGGGCAGGACTACAATGAGCAGTTCTTC. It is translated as CASSVGQDYNEQFF.

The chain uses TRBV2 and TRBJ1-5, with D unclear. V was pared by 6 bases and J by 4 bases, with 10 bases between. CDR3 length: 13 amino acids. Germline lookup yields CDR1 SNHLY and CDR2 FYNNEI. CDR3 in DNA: TGTGCCAGCAGGACCGACGGAAATCAGCCCCAGCATTTT. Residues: CASRTDGNQPQHF.

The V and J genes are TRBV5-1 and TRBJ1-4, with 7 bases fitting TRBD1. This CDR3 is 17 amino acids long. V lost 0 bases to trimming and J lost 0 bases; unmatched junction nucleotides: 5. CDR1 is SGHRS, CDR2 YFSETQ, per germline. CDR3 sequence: CASSLAGGGSTNEKLFF. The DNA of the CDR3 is TGCGCCAGCAGCTTGGCTGGAGGGGGCTCAACTAATGAAAAACTGTTTTTT.

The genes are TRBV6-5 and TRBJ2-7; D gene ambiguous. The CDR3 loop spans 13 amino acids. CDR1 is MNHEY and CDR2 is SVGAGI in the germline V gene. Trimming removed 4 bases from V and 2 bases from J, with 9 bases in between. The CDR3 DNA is TGTGCCAGCAGTTCCTCGATAACCTACGAGCAGTACTTC. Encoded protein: CASSSSITYEQYF.

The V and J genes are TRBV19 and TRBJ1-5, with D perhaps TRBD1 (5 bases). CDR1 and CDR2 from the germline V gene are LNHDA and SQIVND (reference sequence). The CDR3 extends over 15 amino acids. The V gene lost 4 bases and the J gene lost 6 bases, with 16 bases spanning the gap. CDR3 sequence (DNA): TGTGCCAGTAGTACCCAGTTCCTTGGGGGTCAGCCCCAGCATTTT. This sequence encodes CASSTQFLGGQPQHF. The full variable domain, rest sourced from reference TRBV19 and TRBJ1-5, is DGGITQSPKYLFRKEGQNVTLSCEQNLNHDAMYWYRQDPGQGLRLIYYSQIVNDFQKGDIAEGYSVSREKKESFPLTVTSAQKNPTAFYLCASSTQFLGGQPQHFGDGTRLSIL.

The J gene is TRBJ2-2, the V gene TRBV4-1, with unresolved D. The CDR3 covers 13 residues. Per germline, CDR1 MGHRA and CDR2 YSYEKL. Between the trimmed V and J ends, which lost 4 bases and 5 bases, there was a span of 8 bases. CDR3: CASSRSNTGELFF. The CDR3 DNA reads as TGCGCCAGCAGCCGTAGCAATACCGGGGAGCTGTTTTTT.

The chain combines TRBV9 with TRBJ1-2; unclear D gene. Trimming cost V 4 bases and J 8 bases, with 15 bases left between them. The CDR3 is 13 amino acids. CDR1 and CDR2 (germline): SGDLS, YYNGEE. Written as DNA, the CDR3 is TGTGCCAGCAGCCCAGAGGAGGGTGGGGGCTACACCTTC. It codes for CASSPEEGGGYTF.

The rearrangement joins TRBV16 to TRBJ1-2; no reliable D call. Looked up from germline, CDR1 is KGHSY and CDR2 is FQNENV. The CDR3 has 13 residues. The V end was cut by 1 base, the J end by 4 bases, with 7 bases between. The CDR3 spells CASSQFNSYGYTF. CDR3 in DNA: TGTGCCAGCAGCCAATTTAACAGCTATGGCTACACCTTC.